This passage covers 27 T cell receptor beta chains from one sample sequenced in a study of T cell clones after liver transplantation. Sequenced by immunoSEQ multiplex PCR; TCRdb stores in-frame clones only, minus some. The table lists about 75,000 clones, roughly 80% of them singletons. Sequences were derived from CD4+ T cells from blood, sampled less than 50 months after liver transplant. These receptor sequences come from a human patient who received a liver transplant. Some T cells may be transferred from the graft donor.

This clone appeared a few times. The J gene is TRBJ2-7, the V gene TRBV6-1, with D possibly matching TRBD2 (6 bases). The ends were cut back, 5 bases at V and 6 bases at J, with 11 bases in the middle. Germline lookup yields CDR1 MNHNS and CDR2 SASEGT. This CDR3 is built from 12 residues. DNA of the CDR3: TGTGCCAGCAGTCTCGGGGGTGGCGAGCAGTACTTC. Its protein is CASSLGGGEQYF.

The rearrangement joins TRBV7-2 to TRBJ2-7; 9 positions match TRBD2. The V and J ends lost 5 bases and 2 bases, in that order; junction bases with no gene match: 13. The CDR3 totals 17 residues. Germline V gene data show CDR1 as SGHTA and CDR2 as FQGNSA. CDR3 loop: CASSPRDSAGGPYEQYF. The DNA of the CDR3 is TGTGCCAGCAGCCCGCGGGATTCCGCGGGAGGGCCCTACGAGCAGTACTTC. Looking up the rest from reference TRBV7-2 and TRBJ2-7 gives the full variable domain: GAGVSQSPSNKVTEKGKDVELRCDPISGHTALYWYRQSLGQGLEFLIYFQGNSAPDKSGLPSDRFSAERTGGSVSTLTIQRTQQEDSAVYLCASSPRDSAGGPYEQYFGPGTRLTVT.

V and J are TRBV6-6 and TRBJ2-5, with TRBD1 identical over 7 bases. CDR3 size: 13 residues. The germline CDR1 and CDR2 sequences are MNHNY and SVGAGI (reference sequence). The V segment lost 5 bases and the J segment 4 bases; nucleotides outside the gene matches: 4. The CDR3: CASSPRDRETQYF. DNA of the CDR3: TGTGCCAGCAGTCCCCGGGACAGAGAGACCCAGTACTTC.

V usage is TRBV5-4 and J usage is TRBJ2-4; D remains ambiguous. In germline, CDR1 is SGHNT, CDR2 YYREEE (reference sequence). Trimming took 3 bases from V and 0 from J, leaving 10 bases between them. CDR3 length: 15 amino acids. The CDR3 bases are TGTGCCAGCAGCTCCTTAGACCGAGCCAAAAACATTCAGTACTTC. It yields the protein CASSSLDRAKNIQYF.

The gene calls are TRBV6-6 and TRBJ2-5; a weak D match, TRBD2 (6 bases). From germline, CDR1 is MNHNY and CDR2 SVGAGI (reference sequence). V lost 7 bases, J lost 2 bases, and 17 bases lay in between. This CDR3 comprises 15 residues. The DNA for the CDR3 is TGTGCCAGCAAACACTTGGTGAGCGGGCAAGAGACCCAGTACTTC. The encoded protein is CASKHLVSGQETQYF.

The CDR3, as DNA: TGTGCCAGCAGCGCTCACAGGGGACCCTACACTGAAGCTTTCTTT. Encoded protein: CASSAHRGPYTEAFF. The V and J genes are TRBV9 and TRBJ1-1; 7 positions agree with TRBD1. Germline V gene lookup returns CDR1 SGDLS and CDR2 YYNGEE. CDR3 length: 15 residues. After removal of 3 bases from V and 3 bases from J, the junction contained 8 bases not matched to a gene.

The chain carries TRBV7-2 and TRBJ1-6; D is ambiguous. V was cut by 4 bases and J by 6 bases, with 7 bases left in between. This CDR3 has 13 residues. The germline CDR1 and CDR2 sequences are SGHTA and FQGNSA. Written as DNA, the CDR3 is TGTGCCAGCAGCTCAATGGGTAATTCACCCCTCCACTTT. Amino acid sequence: CASSSMGNSPLHF.

This rearrangement joins TRBV30 to TRBJ2-3, with D tentatively TRBD2 (6 bases). This CDR3 has 14 residues. The V gene's germline CDR1 is GTSNPN and CDR2 SVGIG (reference sequence). Trimming cost V 4 bases and J 2 bases, with 13 bases left between them. CDR3: CAWKPGLSTDTQYF. CDR3 nucleotide sequence: TGTGCCTGGAAACCGGGACTCTCCACAGATACGCAGTATTTT.

This chain uses TRBV20-1 with TRBJ1-1, with D maybe TRBD1 (5 bases). Trimming removed 5 bases from V and 4 bases from J, with 8 bases in between. Germline CDR1 DFQATT, CDR2 SNEGSKA (reference sequence). This CDR3 is 11 amino acids long. The CDR3 region is CSAVGGTEAFF. The CDR3 coding sequence is TGCAGTGCTGTGGGGGGCACTGAAGCTTTCTTT.

The chain is built from TRBV6-6 and TRBJ2-5; 9 bases fit TRBD1. The length of the CDR3 is 15 residues. The V segment lost 10 bases and the J segment 1 base; nucleotides outside the gene matches: 10. CDR1 is MNHNY, CDR2 SVGAGI, per germline (reference sequence). The CDR3 spells CATTRQGGVQETQYF. The CDR3, as DNA: TGTGCCACTACCCGACAGGGGGGCGTCCAAGAGACCCAGTACTTC.

The table lists this clone with a count of one. This chain links TRBV5-4 with TRBJ2-7, with 12 bases identical to TRBD2. Germline CDR1 is SGHNT and CDR2 is YYREEE (reference sequence). Trimming took 4 bases from V and 5 from J; bases not matched to a gene: 7. The CDR3 has 15 residues. CDR3 in amino acids: CASSPASGRAHEQYF. The CDR3 nucleotides are TGTGCCAGCAGCCCTGCTAGCGGGAGGGCGCACGAGCAGTACTTC.

The CDR3 sequence: CASSLVRRGEEGYTF. The CDR3 DNA reads as TGTGCCAGCAGCTTAGTGAGAAGGGGCGAGGAAGGCTACACCTTC. The chain is built from TRBV7-2 and TRBJ1-2, with a possible D match to TRBD1 (5 bases). CDR3 size: 15 residues. V gave up 1 base and J gave up 8 bases, with 17 bases separating them. Germline CDR1 is SGHTA and CDR2 is FQGNSA. Full variable domain (outside the CDR3, taken from reference TRBV7-2 and TRBJ1-2): GAGVSQSPSNKVTEKGKDVELRCDPISGHTALYWYRQSLGQGLEFLIYFQGNSAPDKSGLPSDRFSAERTGGSVSTLTIQRTQQEDSAVYLCASSLVRRGEEGYTFGSGTRLTVV.

This clone is a singleton in its sample. The chain links TRBV19 to TRBJ2-2; D remains unclear. The CDR3 is 15 amino acids. In germline, CDR1 is LNHDA, CDR2 SQIVND (reference sequence). The V gene lost 3 bases and the J gene lost 6 bases, with 14 bases spanning the gap. The CDR3 DNA follows: TGTGCCAGTAGTATTTCCCGTCTCGAGGCCGGGGAGCTGTTTTTT. This codes for CASSISRLEAGELFF.

The genes are TRBV10-3 and TRBJ2-2; D unresolved. V was clipped by 2 bases and J by 1 base, with 11 bases between them. The CDR3 contains 16 residues. The germline V gene has CDR1 ENHRY and CDR2 SYGVKD. The CDR3 loop is CAISETFAENTGELFF. DNA for the CDR3: TGTGCCATCAGTGAGACGTTTGCGGAGAACACCGGGGAGCTGTTTTTT.

The rearrangement links TRBV11-2 to TRBJ1-5; tentatively, D is TRBD1 (6 bases). The V gene's germline CDR1 is SGHAT and CDR2 FQNNGV. Trimming left V 0 bases short and J 6 bases short, with 15 bases between. CDR3 length equals 16 residues. The CDR3 nucleotides read TGTGCCAGCAGCTTAGATACGGGGGGGGGCGGTCAGCCCCAGCATTTT. Protein: CASSLDTGGGGQPQHF.

This chain joins TRBV18 and TRBJ2-6; weak D call: TRBD1 (6 bases). Germline V gene lookup returns CDR1 KGHSH and CDR2 LQKENI. Trimming took 3 bases from V and 4 from J, leaving 19 bases between them. CDR3 size: 18 residues. The CDR3 DNA follows: TGTGCCAGCTCACCGGGGGACCCCAGGGGAGCGGGGGCCAACGTCCTGACTTTC. Its translation: CASSPGDPRGAGANVLTF.

This chain connects TRBV7-3 to TRBJ2-5; D not resolved. V lost 5 bases, J lost 1 base, and 8 bases lay in between. Germline V CDR1 and CDR2: SGHTA, FQGTGA. This CDR3 region has 13 residues. The CDR3 loop is CASSADPQETQYF. CDR3 bases: TGTGCCAGCAGCGCGGACCCCCAAGAGACCCAGTACTTC.

This clone appeared a single time. This chain links TRBV6-5 with TRBJ1-5; 7 nucleotides agree with TRBD1. The V segment lost 6 bases and the J segment 4 bases; nucleotides outside the gene matches: 6. The CDR3 runs 14 residues. Germline V gene sequence: CDR1 MNHEY, CDR2 SVGAGI. CDR3 region: CASREGQLNQPQHF. CDR3 sequence (DNA): TGTGCCAGCAGAGAGGGACAGCTTAATCAGCCCCAGCATTTT.

The chain is built from TRBV6-1 and TRBJ2-7, with 10 bases that match TRBD2. The CDR3 consists of 15 residues. Per germline, CDR1 MNHNS and CDR2 SASEGT. J lost 6 bases, V lost 2 bases, and 7 bases had no gene match. In DNA form, the CDR3 reads TGTGCCAGCAGTGAAAGCGGGAGGGCCGCTGGCGAGCAGTACTTC. It is translated as CASSESGRAAGEQYF.

The chain recombines TRBV11-1 with TRBJ1-1; a possible D gene is TRBD1 (5 bases). Trimming took 1 base from V and 4 from J, leaving 10 bases between them. The CDR3 length is 14 residues. Germline V lookup: CDR1 SGHAT, CDR2 FQDESV (reference sequence). The CDR3 DNA reads TGTGCCAGCAGCTTAGAGGGGTACGGCACTGAAGCTTTCTTT. It specifies CASSLEGYGTEAFF. Full variable domain (remainder filled in from reference TRBV11-1 and TRBJ1-1): EAEVAQSPRYKITEKSQAVAFWCDPISGHATLYWYRQILGQGPELLVQFQDESVVDDSQLPKDRFSAERLKGVDSTLKIQPAELGDSAMYLCASSLEGYGTEAFFGQGTRLTVV.

The chain couples TRBV7-6 to TRBJ2-2; either TRBD1 or TRBD2 may fit D (5 bases each). The V gene lost 4 bases and the J gene lost 3 bases, with 12 bases spanning the gap. The V gene's germline CDR1 is SGHVS and CDR2 FNYEAQ. This CDR3 has 15 residues. CDR3 sequence: CASSYRGADTGELFF. For the CDR3, the DNA is TGTGCCAGCAGCTATAGGGGAGCCGACACCGGGGAGCTGTTTTTT.

This CDR3 is CASSQGQGTGELFF. The CDR3 bases are TGCGCCAGCAGCCAAGGTCAAGGCACCGGGGAGCTGTTTTTT. The chain carries TRBV4-3 and TRBJ2-2; no clear D gene. The CDR3 consists of 14 residues. The ends were cut back, 1 base at V and 4 bases at J, with 7 bases in the middle. Looked up from germline, CDR1 is LGHNA and CDR2 is YSLEER.

This clone was detected only a few times. The chain couples TRBV20-1 to TRBJ2-7; D not certain. CDR1 DFQATT and CDR2 SNEGSKA come from the germline V gene (reference sequence). Deletions cut 3 bases from V and 4 bases from J, with 7 bases between. CDR3 size: 11 residues. The CDR3 is CSASDGYEQYF. The CDR3 bases are TGCAGTGCTAGTGATGGGTACGAGCAGTACTTC.

The chain employs TRBV19 and TRBJ2-1, with D unresolved. This CDR3 has 14 residues. Trimming took 3 bases from V and 0 from J, leaving 6 bases between them. The V gene's germline CDR1 is LNHDA and CDR2 SQIVND (reference sequence). CDR3 bases: TGTGCCAGTAGTATCGGCAGCTCCTACAATGAGCAGTTCTTC. Its translation is CASSIGSSYNEQFF.

The chain employs TRBV4-2 and TRBJ2-3; no clear D gene. V lost 0 bases to trimming and J lost 6 bases, with 10 bases between them. Germline V gene data show CDR1 as LGHNA and CDR2 as YNFKEQ. CDR3 size: 14 residues. The CDR3 coding sequence is TGTGCCAGCAGCCAAGATAGACGTTCGGATACGCAGTATTTT. Its translation is CASSQDRRSDTQYF.

The rearrangement joins TRBV19 to TRBJ1-5; 7 bases agree with TRBD1. The length of the CDR3 is 14 residues. The V gene's germline CDR1 is LNHDA and CDR2 SQIVND (reference sequence). V lost 7 bases, J lost 3 bases, and 6 bases stayed unmatched. The CDR3: CASTRDSINQPQHF. As DNA, the CDR3 is TGTGCCAGTACTCGGGACAGTATCAATCAGCCCCAGCATTTT.

The gene calls are TRBV19 and TRBJ1-2, with D maybe TRBD1 (5 bases). Looked up from germline, CDR1 is LNHDA and CDR2 is SQIVND (reference sequence). Trimming left V 6 bases short and J 5 bases short, with 13 bases between. The CDR3 totals 13 residues. The CDR3 sequence is CASRDQGFYGYTF. The CDR3 bases are TGTGCCAGTAGGGACCAGGGATTTTATGGCTACACCTTC.